The clone carrying this T cell receptor beta chain has a single count. Its antigen is currently unknown. This record comes from a study of blood T cells in healthy people across ages. Study-level results: It was the long-lived donors that had more naive CD4+ cells and higher diversity than aged donors.

Primers used in a second PCR of roughly 6 to 11 cycles were a sample-barcoded 5' primer and a J-beta primer mix. Any given sample supplied a minimum of 2.5 million CDR3-containing paired-end reads. TCRdb ran MiXCR on the 5' RACE reads and lists one entry per CDR3 protein. The repertoire holds approximately 780,000 distinct CDR3 sequences, roughly 24% seen once, with roughly 3.1% in the top ten. A further study also used this sample, focusing on T cells of mothers and their children.

The source of this sequence is a boy younger than 18 in good health. Sequenced sample: blood.

DNA for the CDR3: TGCGCCAGCAGCGGACAGGGGCATACAGATACGCAGTATTTT. Translation gives CASSGQGHTDTQYF. The chain is built from TRBV5-1 and TRBJ2-3; 9 bases line up with TRBD1. V shed 4 bases and J 3 bases; nucleotides not matched to a gene: 3. Germline-derived CDR1 and CDR2 are SGHRS and YFSETQ. This CDR3 spans 14 amino acids.